The 24 T cell receptor beta chains in this list originate from one sample, sequenced in a study of graft-versus-host responses after intestinal transplantation. Generated by immunoSEQ multiplex PCR, the TCRdb table keeps only in-frame clones and is missing some. The table has 80,000 to 100,000 clones, roughly 90% seen once. For these TCRs, the target antigens are not known. The starting material was unstimulated CD8+ T cells sorted from spleen or lymph node cells, obtained before transplant. The receptors originated from a human donor who was the organ donor for an intestinal transplant.

Concerning this clone itself: Additional DNA sequences in this sample encode the identical CDR3. V is TRBV4-1 and J is TRBJ2-7; 9 bases are a match to TRBD1. The CDR3 runs to 15 residues. V was pared by 2 bases and J by 2 bases, with 4 bases of the junction left unmatched. Germline lookup yields CDR1 MGHRA and CDR2 YSYEKL. Written as DNA, the CDR3 is TGCGCCAGCAGCCAAACCGGGACAGGGACCTACGAGCAGTACTTC. Translating it yields CASSQTGTGTYEQYF.

The J gene is TRBJ2-7, the V gene TRBV4-1, with D tentatively TRBD2 (5 bases). Germline-derived CDR1 and CDR2 are MGHRA and YSYEKL. This CDR3 has 19 residues. V lost 0 bases to trimming and J lost 1 base, with 22 bases between them. The CDR3 here is CASSQDFVSDIRISYEQYF. CDR3 DNA sequence: TGCGCCAGCAGCCAAGATTTTGTTAGCGATATACGGATATCCTACGAGCAGTACTTC.

The V gene is TRBV5-6, the J gene TRBJ1-2, with TRBD1 as a possible D gene (5 bases). The germline CDR1 and CDR2 sequences are SGHDT and YYEEEE. Deletions cut 2 bases from V and 8 bases from J, with 10 bases between. There are 12 residues in the CDR3. The CDR3 DNA is TGTGCCAGCAGCTTCGGGGCGGGGGGCTACACCTTC. This sequence encodes CASSFGAGGYTF.

The V gene is TRBV28, the J gene TRBJ2-3; tentative D call: TRBD2 (6 bases). Between the trimmed V and J ends, which lost 2 bases and 0 bases, there was a span of 18 bases. The CDR3 length is 18 residues. Germline V CDR1 and CDR2: MDHEN, SYDVKM. CDR3 bases: TGTGCCAGCAGTTTAGGTTACAGACCACTAGCTAGCACAGATACGCAGTATTTT. Translating gives CASSLGYRPLASTDTQYF.

The chain joins TRBV2 to TRBJ2-3; 7 nucleotides agree with TRBD2. This CDR3 has 14 amino acids. With 8 bases clipped from V and 2 bases from J, the junction kept 7 bases outside the gene matches. From germline, CDR1 is SNHLY and CDR2 FYNNEI. CDR3 DNA sequence: TGTGCCAGCGCGACGGGGGGATACACAGATACGCAGTATTTT. The encoded protein is CASATGGYTDTQYF. The complete variable domain, with remaining parts taken from reference TRBV2 and TRBJ2-3, reads EPEVTQTPSHQVTQMGQEVILRCVPISNHLYFYWYRQILGQKVEFLVSFYNNEISEKSEIFDDQFSVERPDGSNFTLKIRSTKLEDSAMYFCASATGGYTDTQYFGPGTRLTVL.

Details on this clone: The same CDR3 is also encoded by other DNA sequences in this sample. The chain combines TRBV27 with TRBJ2-1; possibly TRBD2 for D (5 bases). From germline, CDR1 is MNHEY and CDR2 SMNVEV (reference sequence). CDR3 size: 14 residues. Deletions cut 2 bases from V and 1 base from J, with 6 bases between. In nucleotides, the CDR3 is TGTGCCAGCAGTTTAAGCGGTTCCTACAATGAGCAGTTCTTC. Its protein is CASSLSGSYNEQFF.

The chain uses TRBV7-2 and TRBJ1-2; D gene uncertain. CDR3 length: 16 amino acids. Trimming removed 5 bases at V and 4 bases at J, with 20 bases between. Germline CDR1 is SGHTA and CDR2 is FQGNSA. CDR3 sequence reads: CASSPRHDGRGYGYTF. The CDR3 coding sequence is TGTGCCAGCAGCCCTAGGCACGACGGAAGAGGCTATGGCTACACCTTC.

The chain recombines TRBV6-6 with TRBJ2-4; TRBD2 might be the D (6 bases). Germline CDR1 and CDR2: MNHNY and SVGAGI (reference sequence). Trimming stripped 8 bases from V and 2 bases from J, with 16 bases between. This CDR3 contains 15 residues. The CDR3 nucleotides read TGTGCCAGCGCGTATTGGGGGGAGTCCAAAAACATTCAGTACTTC. This gives the protein CASAYWGESKNIQYF.

This clone was counted only a few times. V is TRBV25-1 and J is TRBJ1-2; possibly TRBD1 for D (6 bases). Germline lookup yields CDR1 MGHDK and CDR2 SYGVNS. V shed 1 base and J shed 6 bases, with 9 bases lying between them. The CDR3 runs 13 residues. CDR3 region: CASSESRGDGYTF. CDR3 nucleotide sequence: TGTGCCAGCAGTGAATCCAGGGGCGATGGCTACACCTTC.

CDR3 protein: CASSPADGTNSWEQYF. CDR3 DNA: TGTGCCAGCTCACCGGCCGACGGGACTAATTCATGGGAGCAGTACTTC. J is TRBJ2-5 and V is TRBV18, with 7 bases lining up with TRBD2. Germline V CDR1 and CDR2: KGHSH, LQKENI. With V trimmed by 3 bases and J by 11 bases, 18 bases remained unmatched. The CDR3 spans 16 residues. Filled out from reference TRBV18 and TRBJ2-5, the complete variable domain reads NAGVMQNPRHLVRRRGQEARLRCSPMKGHSHVYWYRQLPEEGLKFMVYLQKENIIDESGMPKERFSAEFPKEGPSILRIQQVVRGDSAAYFCASSPADGTNSWEQYFGPGTRLLVL.

CDR3 sequence (DNA): TGCGCCAGCAGGGGGGGGACAGGGTCCGGGGAGCTGTTTTTT. Translating gives CASRGGTGSGELFF. The chain employs TRBV10-2 and TRBJ2-2, with TRBD1 matching over 9 bases. Unmatched junction bases numbered 5, after V lost 6 bases and J lost 6 bases. This CDR3 has 14 amino acids. Germline CDR1 reads WSHSY; CDR2 reads SAAADI.

The chain links TRBV20-1 to TRBJ1-2; D perhaps matches TRBD1 (5 bases). The CDR3 is 11 residues long. Trimming cost V 6 bases and J 5 bases, with 10 bases left between them. Germline V gives CDR1 DFQATT, CDR2 SNEGSKA (reference sequence). For the CDR3, the DNA is TGCAGTGCCCCCGGGGGGTATGGCTACACCTTC. This gives the protein CSAPGGYGYTF.

The chain employs TRBV12-5 and TRBJ2-2, with D perhaps TRBD2 (5 bases). Germline assignment: CDR1 LGHNT and CDR2 FRNRAP. CDR3 length: 15 residues. Trimming took 3 bases from V and 5 from J, leaving 13 bases between them. CDR3 DNA sequence: TGTGCTAGTGGTTTTCCCAGCGGTGGGACCGGGGAGCTGTTTTTT. This translates into CASGFPSGGTGELFF.

The rearrangement links TRBV4-1 to TRBJ1-2; the D gene is possibly TRBD1 (5 bases). CDR3 length equals 16 residues. Trimming cost V 3 bases and J 7 bases, with 21 bases left between them. Germline V CDR1 and CDR2: MGHRA, YSYEKL. In DNA form, the CDR3 reads TGCGCCAGCAGCCAGTATTCGGACACCTCCTCGGGTGGCTACACCTTC. Its protein is CASSQYSDTSSGGYTF.

The chain couples TRBV2 to TRBJ1-2, with D perhaps matching TRBD1 (6 bases). The ends were cut back, 4 bases at V and 4 bases at J, with 7 bases in the middle. The length of the CDR3 is 12 residues. In germline, CDR1 is SNHLY, CDR2 FYNNEI. Here the CDR3 reads CASSGQAYGYTF. Written as DNA, the CDR3 is TGTGCCAGCAGTGGACAGGCCTATGGCTACACCTTC.

In regard to this clone: Because the CDR3's place on the DNA is in doubt, the DNA is left out and the CDR3 is given as listed by TCRdb. This chain connects TRBV5-1 to TRBJ2-7; the DNA was not compared with TRBD1, the D call given in the table. The CDR3 is 11 amino acids long, termini counted. The V gene's germline CDR1 is SGHRS and CDR2 YFSETQ. The CDR3 spells CASSFGAGSYF.

The chain has TRBV5-6 and TRBJ2-7, with D possibly being TRBD1 (6 bases). The germline V gene has CDR1 SGHDT and CDR2 YYEEEE. CDR3 length: 14 amino acids. The V end lost 0 bases, the J end lost 7 bases, and 14 bases lay between the germline ends. The CDR3 sequence: CASSLGTEGSEQYF. The DNA of the CDR3 is TGTGCCAGCAGCTTGGGGACAGAGGGGTCGGAGCAGTACTTC.

This clone occurred once. The same CDR3 is also encoded by other DNA sequences in this sample. J is TRBJ2-7 and V is TRBV28; 7 nucleotides line up with TRBD2. After removal of 7 bases from V and 1 base from J, the junction contained 10 bases not matched to a gene. The CDR3 runs to 15 residues. CDR1 MDHEN and CDR2 SYDVKM come from the germline V gene. The CDR3: CASTPGLAASYEQYF. CDR3 DNA: TGTGCCAGCACCCCGGGGCTAGCGGCTTCCTACGAGCAGTACTTC.

The chain combines TRBV5-5 with TRBJ2-3; the match to TRBD2 covers 8 bases. CDR1 and CDR2 (germline): SGHKS, YYEKEE (reference sequence). Losses at the gene ends were 4 bases for V and 1 base for J; bases not matched to a gene: 2. CDR3 length equals 14 residues. This chain's CDR3 is CASSETSGTDTQYF. The CDR3, as DNA: TGTGCCAGCAGCGAGACTAGCGGCACAGATACGCAGTATTTT.

This rearrangement joins TRBV9 to TRBJ1-3; D perhaps matches TRBD1 (6 bases). Trimming took off 0 bases at V and 2 bases at J, with 12 bases between the two ends. Germline V gives CDR1 SGDLS, CDR2 YYNGEE. This CDR3 is built from 16 residues. CDR3 amino acids: CASSVEGGAAGNTIYF. CDR3 nucleotides: TGTGCCAGCAGCGTAGAAGGGGGGGCAGCTGGAAACACCATATATTTT.

The chain recombines TRBV4-1 with TRBJ2-5; 8 nucleotides align to TRBD1. The J call may not be correct, given that the DNA end is closer to TRBJ2-7. The CDR3 totals 16 residues. The germline V gene has CDR1 MGHRA and CDR2 YSYEKL. Here the CDR3 DNA reads TGCGCCAGCAGCCAAGATTCAACAGGGGGTTACTACGAGCAGTACTTC. Its protein is CASSQDSTGGYYEQYF.

Here the CDR3 DNA reads TGTGCCACCAGCAGAGTTCCCAGACTAGCGGGAGACCACAATGAGCAGTTCTTC. Translation: CATSRVPRLAGDHNEQFF. The V call is TRBV15, the J call TRBJ2-1; 12 bases are shared with TRBD2. The trim removed 1 base at V and 5 bases at J, leaving 9 bases unmatched. The CDR3 length is 18 residues. Germline CDR1 LNHNV, CDR2 YYDKDF (reference sequence).

The rearrangement uses TRBV9 and TRBJ2-7, with D perhaps TRBD2 (5 bases). V gave up 3 bases and J gave up 5 bases, with 15 bases separating them. This CDR3 region has 14 residues. The V gene's germline CDR1 is SGDLS and CDR2 YYNGEE. This CDR3 is CASSAPGSGNEQYF. CDR3 in DNA: TGTGCCAGCAGCGCCCCGGGGAGTGGCAACGAGCAGTACTTC. The complete variable domain, with remaining parts taken from reference TRBV9 and TRBJ2-7, reads DSGVTQTPKHLITATGQRVTLRCSPRSGDLSVYWYQQSLDQGLQFLIQYYNGEERAKGNILERFSAQQFPDLHSELNLSSLELGDSALYFCASSAPGSGNEQYFGPGTRLTVT.

V is TRBV7-9 and J is TRBJ2-7, with 8 bases matching TRBD2. This CDR3 spans 15 amino acids. V dropped 1 base and J dropped 6; count of bases not matched to a gene: 8. From germline, CDR1 is SEHNR and CDR2 FQNEAQ (reference sequence). The CDR3 reads CASSLGAGGEGEQYF. DNA for the CDR3: TGTGCCAGCAGCTTAGGGGCGGGGGGAGAGGGCGAGCAGTACTTC.